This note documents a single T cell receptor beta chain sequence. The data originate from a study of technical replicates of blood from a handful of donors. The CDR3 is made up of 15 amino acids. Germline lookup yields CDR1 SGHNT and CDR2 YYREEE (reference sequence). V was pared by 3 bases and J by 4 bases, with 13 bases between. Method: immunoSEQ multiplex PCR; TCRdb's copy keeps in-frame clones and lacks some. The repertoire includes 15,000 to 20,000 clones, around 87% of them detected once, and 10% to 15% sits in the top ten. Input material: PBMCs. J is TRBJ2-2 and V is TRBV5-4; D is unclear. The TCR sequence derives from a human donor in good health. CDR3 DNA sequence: TGTGCCAGCAGCTCCCTACTTTCTCGCACCGGGGAGCTGTTTTTT. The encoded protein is CASSSLLSRTGELFF.